Listed here is a single T cell receptor (beta chain). Measured with immunoSEQ multiplex PCR; TCRdb has only the in-frame clones, and not every one. The sample includes 150,000 to 250,000 clones, approximately 80% of them seen just once. The data are from a study of blood T cell repertoires in COVID-19. Germline CDR1 LGHDT, CDR2 YNNKEL (reference sequence). The trim removed 4 bases at V and 4 bases at J, leaving 6 bases unmatched. This CDR3 is built from 15 residues. The source material was peripheral blood. This chain links TRBV3-1 (or the pseudogene TRBV3-2) with TRBJ2-3; TRBD1 matches at 9 bases. The sequence derives from a human donor with acute or convalescent COVID-19. The donor label of this sample is uncertain. The CDR3 loop is CASSRNRGHADTQYF. DNA of the CDR3: TGTGCCAGCAGCCGGAACAGGGGGCACGCAGATACGCAGTATTTT.